These 21 T cell receptor beta chains were all obtained from the same sample, sequenced in a study of beta chain features in type 1 diabetes. All of the isolated RNA was reverse transcribed, so expressed TCRB transcripts were sequenced. Sequencing used immunoSEQ multiplex PCR; TCRdb keeps in-frame clones, though not all of them. The sample consists of under 150,000 clones, roughly 17% of them appearing once. These receptors have no identified antigens. Whole-study results and caveats: Type 1 diabetes patients had moderately but significantly shorter TCRB CDR3s in all four CD4+ subsets.

The specimen sequenced was central memory CD4+ T cells from blood. The origin of the receptors is a man younger than 30 with type 1 diabetes.

This clone was observed a handful of times. This rearrangement joins TRBV15 to TRBJ2-7; 8 nucleotides line up with TRBD1. Germline values: CDR1 LNHNV, CDR2 YYDKDF (reference sequence). V shed 3 bases and J 2 bases; nucleotides not matched to a gene: 6. The CDR3 covers 15 residues. CDR3 sequence reads: CATSSEPDRAYEQYF. The CDR3 nucleotides are TGTGCCACCAGCAGTGAACCGGACAGGGCCTACGAGCAGTACTTC.

This clone was observed a handful of times. The gene calls are TRBV30 and TRBJ1-2; TRBD1 might be the D (6 bases). The CDR3 is 13 residues long. Trimming left V 4 bases short and J 5 bases short, with 14 bases between. Germline V gives CDR1 GTSNPN, CDR2 SVGIG (reference sequence). The CDR3 here is CAWTTGAWYGYTF. The CDR3 DNA follows: TGTGCCTGGACGACGGGGGCTTGGTATGGCTACACCTTC. The variable domain in full, completed from reference TRBV30 and TRBJ1-2, reads SQTIHQWPATLVQPVGSPLSLECTVEGTSNPNLYWYRQAAGRGLQLLFYSVGIGQISSEVPQNLSASRPQDRQFILSSKKLLLSDSGFYLCAWTTGAWYGYTFGSGTRLTVV.

In its sample, this clone was seen a few times. V and J are TRBV7-3 and TRBJ2-7; tentative D call: TRBD1 (5 bases). Trimming removed 2 bases at V and 3 bases at J, with 14 bases between. The CDR3 is 15 amino acids. Germline V gene lookup returns CDR1 SGHTA and CDR2 FQGTGA. CDR3 nucleotide sequence: TGTGCCAGCAGCTTATGGGCAGGGAATGACTACGAGCAGTACTTC. Its protein is CASSLWAGNDYEQYF.

This clone appeared a few times. This sequence joins TRBV7-2 and TRBJ1-2; a possible D gene is TRBD1 (5 bases). Germline V gene lookup returns CDR1 SGHTA and CDR2 FQGNSA. CDR3 length: 15 amino acids. V lost 5 bases and J 4 bases, leaving 17 bases between the germline ends. The CDR3 here is CASSPRLQEIYGYTF. CDR3 coding DNA: TGTGCCAGCAGCCCGCGCCTACAGGAAATCTATGGCTACACCTTC.

The chain couples TRBV30 to TRBJ2-3; 12 nucleotides agree with TRBD2. The CDR3 has 16 amino acids. The V gene end was trimmed by 2 bases and the J gene end by 7 bases; junction bases not matched to a gene: 10. CDR1 and CDR2 (germline): GTSNPN, SVGIG (reference sequence). The CDR3 here is CAWSPRTSGAGNTQYF. CDR3 in DNA: TGTGCCTGGAGTCCCCGGACTAGCGGGGCCGGGAATACGCAGTATTTT. The whole variable domain, remainder taken from reference TRBV30 and TRBJ2-3, is SQTIHQWPATLVQPVGSPLSLECTVEGTSNPNLYWYRQAAGRGLQLLFYSVGIGQISSEVPQNLSASRPQDRQFILSSKKLLLSDSGFYLCAWSPRTSGAGNTQYFGPGTRLTVL.

Of note for this clone: The junction shows a germline mismatch at one end, possibly a read error. V gene TRBV7-6 combines with J gene TRBJ2-7; D remains ambiguous. CDR1 is SGHVS, CDR2 FNYEAQ, per germline. The CDR3 is 14 residues long. The CDR3 DNA follows: TGTGCCAGCGGCTTAGTGTCGCAGAACTACGAGCAGTACTTC. It codes for CASGLVSQNYEQYF.

The chain carries TRBV14 and TRBJ2-7; tentative D call: TRBD2 (5 bases). V gave up 2 bases and J gave up 3 bases, with 14 bases separating them. The V gene's germline CDR1 is SGHDN and CDR2 FVKESK. This CDR3 comprises 15 residues. CDR3 protein: CASSQLTRRGYEQYF. The CDR3 nucleotides read TGTGCCAGCAGCCAACTTACGCGACGGGGCTACGAGCAGTACTTC.

This clone occurred a few times. The rearrangement links TRBV5-1 to TRBJ1-1, with TRBD1 as a possible D gene (6 bases). The CDR3 has 15 residues. The V gene lost 4 bases and the J gene lost 3 bases, with 16 bases spanning the gap. Germline CDR1 is SGHRS and CDR2 is YFSETQ. The CDR3 DNA reads TGCGCCAGCAGCCCTGGAATAGGACAGTACACTGAAGCTTTCTTT. It specifies CASSPGIGQYTEAFF.

In its sample, this clone was seen many times. V usage is TRBV30 and J usage is TRBJ1-1; D gene ambiguous. Germline-derived CDR1 and CDR2 are GTSNPN and SVGIG (reference sequence). The CDR3 consists of 13 residues. V gave up 3 bases and J gave up 1 base, with 9 bases separating them. CDR3 nucleotides: TGTGCCTGGAGCTTCACGGCGAACACTGAAGCTTTCTTT. It encodes CAWSFTANTEAFF.

This clone was found many times. The rearrangement links TRBV4-1 to TRBJ2-1; possibly TRBD2 for D (6 bases). Germline V gene sequence: CDR1 MGHRA, CDR2 YSYEKL. V lost 0 bases and J 9 bases, leaving 15 bases between the germline ends. This CDR3 comprises 15 residues. The CDR3 here is CASSQEWSGGSEQFF. CDR3 bases: TGCGCCAGCAGCCAAGAGTGGTCAGGAGGGAGTGAGCAGTTCTTC.

This clone came up a few times. The V gene is TRBV10-3, the J gene TRBJ2-1; 9 bases are a match to TRBD1. Germline lookup yields CDR1 ENHRY and CDR2 SYGVKD. There are 13 residues in the CDR3. J was trimmed by 8 bases and V by 7 bases; bases with no gene match: 6. The CDR3 DNA reads as TGTGCCATCACACCGGGACAGGGACATGAGCAGTTCTTC. It codes for CAITPGQGHEQFF.

This rearrangement joins TRBV4-3 to TRBJ2-2; 10 nucleotides agree with TRBD1. J lost 7 bases, V lost 0 bases, and 2 bases had no gene match. Germline-derived CDR1 and CDR2 are LGHNA and YSLEER. This CDR3 contains 15 residues. The CDR3 coding sequence is TGCGCCAGCAGCCAAGAGGGACAGGGGAGCGGGGAGCTGTTTTTT. It encodes CASSQEGQGSGELFF.

In DNA form, the CDR3 reads TGCGCCAGCAGCCCACTCCGGGACAGGGGGCGTGGGGAGACCCAGTACTTC. Amino acids: CASSPLRDRGRGETQYF. The chain carries TRBV5-1 and TRBJ2-5; 12 bases match TRBD1. This CDR3 is built from 17 residues. Germline CDR1 and CDR2: SGHRS and YFSETQ. V was pared by 4 bases and J by 5 bases, with 12 bases of the junction left unmatched. The whole variable domain, remainder taken from reference TRBV5-1 and TRBJ2-5, is KAGVTQTPRYLIKTRGQQVTLSCSPISGHRSVSWYQQTPGQGLQFLFEYFSETQRNKGNFPGRFSGRQFSNSRSEMNVSTLELGDSALYLCASSPLRDRGRGETQYFGPGTRLLVL.

A word on this clone: The junction does not match germline at one end; this may be a read error. The chain couples TRBV30 to TRBJ2-3, with 10 bases aligning to TRBD2. The CDR3 extends over 13 amino acids. Germline CDR1 is GTSNPN and CDR2 is SVGIG (reference sequence). CDR3 DNA sequence: TGTGCCTGGCGCTTCGCTACGGGACTAGCGAAGAATTTT. This translates into CAWRFATGLAKNF. Using reference TRBV30 and TRBJ2-3 for the parts outside the CDR3, the full variable domain is SQTIHQWPATLVQPVGSPLSLECTVEGTSNPNLYWYRQAAGRGLQLLFYSVGIGQISSEVPQNLSASRPQDRQFILSSKKLLLSDSGFYLCAWRFATGLAKNFGPGTRLTVL.

This clone was counted only a few times. This could be a read error, since a much larger clone is one nucleotide away. V usage is TRBV4-2 and J usage is TRBJ2-3, with D unclear. Germline assignment: CDR1 LGHNA and CDR2 YNFKEQ. Trimming shortened V by 4 bases and J by 3 bases, and 2 bases separated the two germline ends. This CDR3 spans 11 amino acids. The CDR3 DNA follows: TGTGCCAGCAGCCGAACAGATACGCAGTATTTT. Protein sequence: CASSRTDTQYF.

This clone was recorded at least ten times. The chain links TRBV7-9 to TRBJ2-2, with D tentatively TRBD2 (5 bases). Trimming left V 2 bases short and J 5 bases short, with 9 bases between. The CDR3 contains 14 residues. The germline V gene encodes CDR1 SEHNR and CDR2 FQNEAQ (reference sequence). The CDR3 protein is CASSLFGGTGELFF. For the CDR3, the DNA is TGTGCCAGCAGCTTATTCGGAGGAACCGGGGAGCTGTTTTTT.

This clone was seen a handful of times. CDR3 in DNA: TGTGCCTGGCGGGCTAGCACAGATACGCAGTATTTT. As protein: CAWRASTDTQYF. The chain uses TRBV30 and TRBJ2-3; D is unresolved. Deletions cut 5 bases from V and 0 bases from J, with 6 bases between. CDR1 is GTSNPN and CDR2 is SVGIG in the germline V gene (reference sequence). There are 12 residues in the CDR3.

This clone was counted a few times. A read error may produce the germline difference seen at one junction end. The genes are TRBV4-2 and TRBJ2-7; no firm D call. CDR1 is LGHNA and CDR2 is YNFKEQ in the germline V gene. The CDR3 is 11 amino acids. The CDR3 reads CASSEENGQYF. The CDR3 coding sequence is TGTGCCAGCAGCGAAGAAAATGGGCAGTACTTC.

In regard to this clone: The germline gene is not matched at one end of the junction; a read error may be the cause. The same CDR3 is also encoded by other DNA sequences in this sample. V gene TRBV28 combines with J gene TRBJ1-1; no definite D call. This CDR3 has 11 residues. The V gene's germline CDR1 is MDHEN and CDR2 SYDVKM. The CDR3 sequence is CASSSGTEAFF. DNA for the CDR3: TGTGCCAGCAGTTCAGGAACTGAAGCCTTCTTT.

V and J are TRBV19 and TRBJ1-1; 7 bases align to TRBD1. The trim removed 7 bases at V and 1 base at J, leaving 6 bases unmatched. From germline, CDR1 is LNHDA and CDR2 SQIVND (reference sequence). CDR3 size: 14 residues. The CDR3 sequence: CASNQQGQNTEAFF. The CDR3 DNA reads TGTGCCAGTAACCAACAGGGGCAGAACACTGAAGCTTTCTTT.

This clone has more than one count but fewer than ten. This CDR3 is missing its conserved last phenylalanine or tryptophan, likely due to a read error. The DNA is omitted, as the CDR3 cannot be located on it reliably, and the CDR3 follows TCRdb's listing. The J gene is TRBJ2-3, the V gene TRBV28; the table's D call, TRBD2, has no DNA check behind it. A total of 12 residues make up the CDR3, ends included. Germline V gives CDR1 MDHEN, CDR2 SYDVKM. CDR3 residues: CASVGRDFSIWT.